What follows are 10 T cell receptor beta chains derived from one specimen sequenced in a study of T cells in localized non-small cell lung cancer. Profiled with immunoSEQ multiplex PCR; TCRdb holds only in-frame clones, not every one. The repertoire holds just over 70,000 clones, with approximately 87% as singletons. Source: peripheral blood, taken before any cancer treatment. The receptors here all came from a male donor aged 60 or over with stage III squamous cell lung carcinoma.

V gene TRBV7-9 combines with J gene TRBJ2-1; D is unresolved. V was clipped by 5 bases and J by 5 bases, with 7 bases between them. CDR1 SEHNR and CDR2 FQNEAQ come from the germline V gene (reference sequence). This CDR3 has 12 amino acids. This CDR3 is CASSGKDNEQFF. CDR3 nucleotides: TGTGCCAGCAGCGGGAAGGACAATGAGCAGTTCTTC.

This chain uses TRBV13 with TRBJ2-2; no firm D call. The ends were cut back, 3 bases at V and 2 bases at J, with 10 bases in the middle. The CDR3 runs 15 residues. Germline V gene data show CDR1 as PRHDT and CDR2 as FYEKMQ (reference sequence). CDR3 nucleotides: TGTGCCAGCAGCTTTAGTCCGGCCAACACCGGGGAGCTGTTTTTT. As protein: CASSFSPANTGELFF.

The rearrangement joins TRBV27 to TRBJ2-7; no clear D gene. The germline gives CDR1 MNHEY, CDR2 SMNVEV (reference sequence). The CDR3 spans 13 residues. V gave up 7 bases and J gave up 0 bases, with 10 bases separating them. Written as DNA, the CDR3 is TGTGCCAGCAAGGTGGCAGGCTCCTACGAGCAGTACTTC. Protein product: CASKVAGSYEQYF.

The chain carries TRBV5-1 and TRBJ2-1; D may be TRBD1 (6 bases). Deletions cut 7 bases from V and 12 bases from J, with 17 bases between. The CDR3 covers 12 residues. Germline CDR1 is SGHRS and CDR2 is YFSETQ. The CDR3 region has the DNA TGCGCCAGCCCCTTAGGACAGCGAAGGCAGTTCTTC. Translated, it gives CASPLGQRRQFF. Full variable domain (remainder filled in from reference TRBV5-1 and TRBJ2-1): KAGVTQTPRYLIKTRGQQVTLSCSPISGHRSVSWYQQTPGQGLQFLFEYFSETQRNKGNFPGRFSGRQFSNSRSEMNVSTLELGDSALYLCASPLGQRRQFFGPGTRLTVL.

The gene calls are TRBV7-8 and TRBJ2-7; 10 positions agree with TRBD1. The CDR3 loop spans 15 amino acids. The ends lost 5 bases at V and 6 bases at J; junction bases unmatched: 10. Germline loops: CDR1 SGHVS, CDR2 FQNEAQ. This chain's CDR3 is CASSPYAGQGFEQYF. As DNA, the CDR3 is TGTGCCAGCAGCCCCTACGCGGGACAGGGGTTCGAGCAGTACTTC.

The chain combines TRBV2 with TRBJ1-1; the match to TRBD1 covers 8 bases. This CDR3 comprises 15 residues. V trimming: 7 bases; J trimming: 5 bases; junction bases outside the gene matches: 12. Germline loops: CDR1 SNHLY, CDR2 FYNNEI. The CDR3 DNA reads TGTGCCAGCATTGGACAGGGAAGGGGGGGGACTGAAGCTTTCTTT. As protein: CASIGQGRGGTEAFF. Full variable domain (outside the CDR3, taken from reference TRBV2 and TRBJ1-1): EPEVTQTPSHQVTQMGQEVILRCVPISNHLYFYWYRQILGQKVEFLVSFYNNEISEKSEIFDDQFSVERPDGSNFTLKIRSTKLEDSAMYFCASIGQGRGGTEAFFGQGTRLTVV.

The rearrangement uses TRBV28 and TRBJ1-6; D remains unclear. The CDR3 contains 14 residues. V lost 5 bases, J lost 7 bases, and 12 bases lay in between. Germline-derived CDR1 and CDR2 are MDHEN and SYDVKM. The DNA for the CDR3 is TGTGCCAGCAGTCTCGGGAACTTGAATTCACCCCTCCACTTT. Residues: CASSLGNLNSPLHF.

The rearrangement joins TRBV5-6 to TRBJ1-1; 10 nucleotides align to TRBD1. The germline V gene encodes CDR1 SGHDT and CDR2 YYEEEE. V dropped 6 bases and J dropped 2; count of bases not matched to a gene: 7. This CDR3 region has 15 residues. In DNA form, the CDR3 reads TGTGCCAGCACCCCCGGGACAGGGGTTAACACTGAAGCTTTCTTT. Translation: CASTPGTGVNTEAFF.

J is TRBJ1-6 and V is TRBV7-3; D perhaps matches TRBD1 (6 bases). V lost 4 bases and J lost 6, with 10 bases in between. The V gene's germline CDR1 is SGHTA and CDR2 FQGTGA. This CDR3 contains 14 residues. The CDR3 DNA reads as TGTGCCAGCAGCTCAGGGGTGGGTAATTCACCCCTCCACTTT. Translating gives CASSSGVGNSPLHF.

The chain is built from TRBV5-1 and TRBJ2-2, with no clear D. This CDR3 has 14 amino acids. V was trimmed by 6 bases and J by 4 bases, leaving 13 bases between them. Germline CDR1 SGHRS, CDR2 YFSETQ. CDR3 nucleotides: TGCGCCAGCAAGGAACAGTCTATCACCGGGGAGCTGTTTTTT. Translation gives CASKEQSITGELFF.